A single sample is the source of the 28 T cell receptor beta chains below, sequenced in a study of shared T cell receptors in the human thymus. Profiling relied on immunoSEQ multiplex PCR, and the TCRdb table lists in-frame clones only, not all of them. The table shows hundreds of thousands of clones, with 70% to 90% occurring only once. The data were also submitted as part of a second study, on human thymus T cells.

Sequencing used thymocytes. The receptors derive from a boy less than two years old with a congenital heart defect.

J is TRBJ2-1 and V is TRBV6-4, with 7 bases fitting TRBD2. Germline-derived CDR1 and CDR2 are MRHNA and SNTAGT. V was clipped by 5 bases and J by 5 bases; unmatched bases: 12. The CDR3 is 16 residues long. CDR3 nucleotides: TGTGCCAGCAGTTCCCGTTGGCCTAGCGGACACAATGAGCAGTTCTTC. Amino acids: CASSSRWPSGHNEQFF.

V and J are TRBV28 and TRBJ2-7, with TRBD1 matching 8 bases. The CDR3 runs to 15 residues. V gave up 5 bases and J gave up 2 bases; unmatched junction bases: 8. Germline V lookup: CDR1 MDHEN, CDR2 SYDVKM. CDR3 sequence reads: CASSQRDRLTYEQYF. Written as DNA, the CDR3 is TGTGCCAGCAGTCAACGGGACAGGCTTACCTACGAGCAGTACTTC.

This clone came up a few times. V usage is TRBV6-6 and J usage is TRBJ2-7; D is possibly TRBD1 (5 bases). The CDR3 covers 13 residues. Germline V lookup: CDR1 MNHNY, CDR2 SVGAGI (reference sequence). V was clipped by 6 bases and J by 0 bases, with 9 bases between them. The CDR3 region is CASSWTISYEQYF. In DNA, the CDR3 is TGTGCCAGCAGCTGGACAATCTCCTACGAGCAGTACTTC.

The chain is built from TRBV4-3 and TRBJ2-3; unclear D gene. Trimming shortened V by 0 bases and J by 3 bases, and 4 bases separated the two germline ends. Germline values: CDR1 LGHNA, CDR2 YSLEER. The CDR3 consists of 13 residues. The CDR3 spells CASSQDRTDTQYF. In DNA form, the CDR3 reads TGCGCCAGCAGCCAAGATCGGACAGATACGCAGTATTTT.

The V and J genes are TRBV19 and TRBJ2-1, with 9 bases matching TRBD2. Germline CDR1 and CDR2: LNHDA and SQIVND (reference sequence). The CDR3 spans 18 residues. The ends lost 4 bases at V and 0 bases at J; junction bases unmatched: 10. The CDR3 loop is CASSTLPSGESSYNEQFF. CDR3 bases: TGTGCCAGTAGTACCCTGCCTAGCGGGGAGAGCTCCTACAATGAGCAGTTCTTC.

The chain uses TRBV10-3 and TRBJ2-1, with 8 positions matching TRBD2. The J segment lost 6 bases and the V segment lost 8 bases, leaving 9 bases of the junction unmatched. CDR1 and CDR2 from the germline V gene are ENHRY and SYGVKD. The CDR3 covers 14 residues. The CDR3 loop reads CAISPPSGPNEQFF. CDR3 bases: TGTGCCATCTCACCTCCTAGCGGGCCCAATGAGCAGTTCTTC.

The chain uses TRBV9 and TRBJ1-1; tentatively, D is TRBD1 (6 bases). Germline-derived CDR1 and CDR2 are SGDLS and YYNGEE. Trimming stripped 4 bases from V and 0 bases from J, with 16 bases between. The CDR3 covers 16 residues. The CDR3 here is CASSRNQTGMNTEAFF. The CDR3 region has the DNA TGTGCCAGCAGCCGAAATCAGACAGGCATGAACACTGAAGCTTTCTTT. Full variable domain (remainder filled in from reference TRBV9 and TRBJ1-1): DSGVTQTPKHLITATGQRVTLRCSPRSGDLSVYWYQQSLDQGLQFLIQYYNGEERAKGNILERFSAQQFPDLHSELNLSSLELGDSALYFCASSRNQTGMNTEAFFGQGTRLTVV.

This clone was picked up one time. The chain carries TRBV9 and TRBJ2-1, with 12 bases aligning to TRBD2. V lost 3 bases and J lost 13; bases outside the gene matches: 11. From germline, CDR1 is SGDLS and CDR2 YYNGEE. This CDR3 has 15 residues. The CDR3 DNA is TGTGCCAGCAGCGCTGGACTAGCGGGGCTAGCCCCCCAGTTCTTC. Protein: CASSAGLAGLAPQFF.

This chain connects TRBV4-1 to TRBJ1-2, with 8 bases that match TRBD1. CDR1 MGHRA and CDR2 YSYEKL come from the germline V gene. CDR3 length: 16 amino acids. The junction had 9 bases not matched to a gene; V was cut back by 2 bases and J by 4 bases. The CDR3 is CASSQRTQGEIYGYTF. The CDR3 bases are TGCGCCAGCAGCCAACGAACACAGGGGGAGATCTATGGCTACACCTTC.

The CDR3 sequence is CASSSKRERVEQFF. The CDR3 nucleotides are TGTGCCAGCAGCTCCAAGCGGGAGAGAGTTGAACAGTTCTTC. This chain joins TRBV5-6 and TRBJ2-1; 8 bases line up with TRBD2. The CDR3 loop spans 14 amino acids. CDR1 is SGHDT and CDR2 is YYEEEE in the germline V gene. V shed 3 bases and J 13 bases; nucleotides not matched to a gene: 12.

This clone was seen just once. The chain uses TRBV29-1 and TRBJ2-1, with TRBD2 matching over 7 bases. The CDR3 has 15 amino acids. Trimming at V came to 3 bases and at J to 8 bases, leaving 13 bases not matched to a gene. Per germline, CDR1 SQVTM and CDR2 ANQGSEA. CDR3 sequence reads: CSVDGTTRWVDEQFF. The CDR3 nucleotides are TGCAGCGTTGACGGGACTACCAGATGGGTCGATGAGCAGTTCTTC.

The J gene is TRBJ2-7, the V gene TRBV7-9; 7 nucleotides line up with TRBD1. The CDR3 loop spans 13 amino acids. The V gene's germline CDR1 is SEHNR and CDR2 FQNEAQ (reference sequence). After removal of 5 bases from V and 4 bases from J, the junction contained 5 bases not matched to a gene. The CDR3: CASSHETGYEQYF. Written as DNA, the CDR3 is TGTGCCAGCAGCCACGAGACAGGGTACGAGCAGTACTTC.

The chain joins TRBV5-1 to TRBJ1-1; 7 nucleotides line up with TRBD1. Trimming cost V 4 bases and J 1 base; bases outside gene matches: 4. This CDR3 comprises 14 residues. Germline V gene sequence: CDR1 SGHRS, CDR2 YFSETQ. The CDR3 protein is CASSPGTENTEAFF. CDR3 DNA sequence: TGCGCCAGCAGCCCCGGGACAGAGAACACTGAAGCTTTCTTT.

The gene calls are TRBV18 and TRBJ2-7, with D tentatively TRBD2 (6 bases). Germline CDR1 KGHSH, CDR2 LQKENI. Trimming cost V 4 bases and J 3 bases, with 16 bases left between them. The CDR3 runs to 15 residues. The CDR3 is CASSQSGTGGYEQYF. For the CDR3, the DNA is TGTGCCAGCTCACAATCAGGGACCGGGGGCTACGAGCAGTACTTC.

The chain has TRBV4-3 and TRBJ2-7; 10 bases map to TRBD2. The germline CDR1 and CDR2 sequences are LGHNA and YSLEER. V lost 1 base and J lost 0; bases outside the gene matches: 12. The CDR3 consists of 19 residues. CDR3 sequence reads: CASSQVIAGGPLFSYEQYF. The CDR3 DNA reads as TGCGCCAGCAGCCAAGTTATAGCGGGAGGACCCTTATTCTCCTACGAGCAGTACTTC.

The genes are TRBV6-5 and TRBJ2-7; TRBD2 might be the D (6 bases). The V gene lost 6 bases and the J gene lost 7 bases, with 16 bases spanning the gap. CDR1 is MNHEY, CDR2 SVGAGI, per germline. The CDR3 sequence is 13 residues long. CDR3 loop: CASRPGPGGEQYF. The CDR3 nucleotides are TGTGCCAGCAGACCGGGACCCGGAGGGGAGCAGTACTTC.

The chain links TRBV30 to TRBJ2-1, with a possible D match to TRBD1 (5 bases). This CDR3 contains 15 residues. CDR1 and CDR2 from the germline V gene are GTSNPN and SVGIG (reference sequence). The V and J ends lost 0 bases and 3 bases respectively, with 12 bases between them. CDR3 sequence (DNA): TGTGCCTGGAGTGTACTACAGGATAACTACAATGAGCAGTTCTTC. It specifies CAWSVLQDNYNEQFF.

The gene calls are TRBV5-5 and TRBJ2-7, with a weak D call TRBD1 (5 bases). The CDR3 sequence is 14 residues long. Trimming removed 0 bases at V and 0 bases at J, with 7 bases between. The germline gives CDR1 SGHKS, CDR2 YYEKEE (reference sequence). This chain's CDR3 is CASSLDRRSYEQYF. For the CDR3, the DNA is TGTGCCAGCAGCTTGGACAGGCGCTCCTACGAGCAGTACTTC.

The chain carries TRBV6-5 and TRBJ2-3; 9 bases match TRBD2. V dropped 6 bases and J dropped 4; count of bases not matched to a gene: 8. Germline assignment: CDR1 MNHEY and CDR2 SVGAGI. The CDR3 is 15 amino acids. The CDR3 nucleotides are TGTGCCAGCAGACTTAGCGGGAGCGGCGCAGATACGCAGTATTTT. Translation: CASRLSGSGADTQYF.

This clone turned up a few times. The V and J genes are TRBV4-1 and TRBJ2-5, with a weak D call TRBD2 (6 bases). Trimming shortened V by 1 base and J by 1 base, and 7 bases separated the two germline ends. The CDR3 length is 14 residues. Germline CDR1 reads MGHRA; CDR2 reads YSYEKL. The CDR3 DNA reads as TGCGCCAGCAGCCAAGGGACTACCCAAGAGACCCAGTACTTC. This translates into CASSQGTTQETQYF.

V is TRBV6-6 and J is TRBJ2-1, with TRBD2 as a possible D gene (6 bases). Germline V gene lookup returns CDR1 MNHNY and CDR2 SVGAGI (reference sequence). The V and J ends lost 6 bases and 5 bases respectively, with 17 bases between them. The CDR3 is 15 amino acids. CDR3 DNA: TGTGCCAGCAGCCCCTTGAGGCGGGGACACAATGAGCAGTTCTTC. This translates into CASSPLRRGHNEQFF.

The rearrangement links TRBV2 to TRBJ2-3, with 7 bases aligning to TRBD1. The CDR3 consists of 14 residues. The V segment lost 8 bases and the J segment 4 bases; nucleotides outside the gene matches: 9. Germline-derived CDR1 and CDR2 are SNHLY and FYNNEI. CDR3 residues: CASPPGTAADTQYF. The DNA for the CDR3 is TGTGCCAGCCCCCCCGGGACAGCGGCAGATACGCAGTATTTT.

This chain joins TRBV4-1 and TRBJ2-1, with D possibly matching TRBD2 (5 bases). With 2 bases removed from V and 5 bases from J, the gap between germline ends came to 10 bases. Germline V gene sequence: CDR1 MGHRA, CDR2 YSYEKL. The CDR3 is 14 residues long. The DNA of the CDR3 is TGCGCCAGCAGCCAACTCACTAGTCACAATGAGCAGTTCTTC. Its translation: CASSQLTSHNEQFF.

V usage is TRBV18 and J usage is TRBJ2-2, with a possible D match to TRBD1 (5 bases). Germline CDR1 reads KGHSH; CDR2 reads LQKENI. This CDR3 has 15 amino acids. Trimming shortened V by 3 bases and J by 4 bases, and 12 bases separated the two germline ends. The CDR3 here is CASSPIQGSTGELFF. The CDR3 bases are TGTGCCAGCTCACCCATCCAGGGTTCCACCGGGGAGCTGTTTTTT.

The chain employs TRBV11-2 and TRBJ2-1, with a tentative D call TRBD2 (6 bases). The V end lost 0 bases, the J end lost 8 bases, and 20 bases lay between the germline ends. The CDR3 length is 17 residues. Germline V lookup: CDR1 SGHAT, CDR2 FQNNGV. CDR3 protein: CASSLDLGTYVFDEQFF. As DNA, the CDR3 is TGTGCCAGCAGCTTAGATCTGGGGACTTACGTCTTTGATGAGCAGTTCTTC.

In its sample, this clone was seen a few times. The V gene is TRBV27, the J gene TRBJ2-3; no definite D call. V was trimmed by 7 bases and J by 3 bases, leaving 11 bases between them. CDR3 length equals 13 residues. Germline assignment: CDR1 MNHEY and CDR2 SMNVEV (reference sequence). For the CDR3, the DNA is TGTGCCAGCAACGCCCGAGCAACAGATACGCAGTATTTT. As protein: CASNARATDTQYF.

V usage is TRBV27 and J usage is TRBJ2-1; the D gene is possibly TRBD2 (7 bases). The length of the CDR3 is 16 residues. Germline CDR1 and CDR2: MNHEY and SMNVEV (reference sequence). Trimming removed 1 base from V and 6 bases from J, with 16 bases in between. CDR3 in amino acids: CASSLFWSGGGNEQFF. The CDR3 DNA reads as TGTGCCAGCAGTTTATTCTGGTCGGGGGGCGGCAATGAGCAGTTCTTC.

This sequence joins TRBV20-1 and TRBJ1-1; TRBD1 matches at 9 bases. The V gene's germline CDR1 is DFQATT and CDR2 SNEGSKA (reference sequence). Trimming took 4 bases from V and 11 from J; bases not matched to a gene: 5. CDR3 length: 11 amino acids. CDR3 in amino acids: CSATRQGGAFF. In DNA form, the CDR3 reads TGCAGTGCTACCCGACAGGGGGGGGCTTTCTTT.